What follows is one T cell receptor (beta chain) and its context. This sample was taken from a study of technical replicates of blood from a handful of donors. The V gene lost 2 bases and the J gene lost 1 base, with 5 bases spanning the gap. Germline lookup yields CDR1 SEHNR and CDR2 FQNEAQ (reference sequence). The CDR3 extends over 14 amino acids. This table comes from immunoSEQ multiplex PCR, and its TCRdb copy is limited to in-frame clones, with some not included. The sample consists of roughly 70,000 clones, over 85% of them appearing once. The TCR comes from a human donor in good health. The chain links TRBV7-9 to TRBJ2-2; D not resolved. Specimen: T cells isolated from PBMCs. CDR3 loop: CASSLHWNTGELFF. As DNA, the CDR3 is TGTGCCAGCAGCTTACACTGGAACACCGGGGAGCTGTTTTTT. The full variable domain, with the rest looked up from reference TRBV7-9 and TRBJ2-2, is DTGVSQNPRHKITKRGQNVTFRCDPISEHNRLYWYRQTLGQGPEFLTYFQNEAQLEKSRLLSDRFSAERPKGSFSTLEIQRTEQGDSAMYLCASSLHWNTGELFFGEGSRLTVL.